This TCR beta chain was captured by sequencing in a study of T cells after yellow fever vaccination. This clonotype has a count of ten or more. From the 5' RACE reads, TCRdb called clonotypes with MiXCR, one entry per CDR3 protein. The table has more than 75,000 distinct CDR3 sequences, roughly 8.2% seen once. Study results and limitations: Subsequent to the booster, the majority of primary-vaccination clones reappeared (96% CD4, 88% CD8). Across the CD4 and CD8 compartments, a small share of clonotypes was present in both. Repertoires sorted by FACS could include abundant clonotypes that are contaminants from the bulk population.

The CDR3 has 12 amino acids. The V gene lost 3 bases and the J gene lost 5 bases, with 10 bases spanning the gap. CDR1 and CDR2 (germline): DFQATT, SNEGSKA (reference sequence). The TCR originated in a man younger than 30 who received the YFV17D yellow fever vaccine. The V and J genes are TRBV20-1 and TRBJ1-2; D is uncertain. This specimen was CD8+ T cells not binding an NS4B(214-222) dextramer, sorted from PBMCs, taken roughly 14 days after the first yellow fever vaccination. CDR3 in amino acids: CSASRRDYGYTF. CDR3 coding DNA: TGCAGTGCTAGTCGGAGGGATTATGGCTACACCTTC.